This entry features one T cell receptor beta chain sequence. This clone's antigen is unknown. No base quality information exists; no much larger clone differs at one position. TCRbeta CDR3 regions were amplified from genomic DNA using the immunoSEQ Assay, a bias-controlled multiplex PCR. The original methods were these. The number of nucleated cells in each sample was estimated from the amplification of reference gene primers within the assay. To quantify the absolute abundance of each unique TCRbeta CDR3 rearrangement, sequence reads were collapsed and filtered. For each sample, productive Simpson clonality was calculated as the square root of Simpson's diversity index over productive rearrangements. TCRdb took over this immuneACCESS table, retaining in-frame rearrangements with V and J assigned. Such tables are incomplete; in checked studies, under half of the missing clones stem from an unresolved V gene, and the remainder is unexplained. V and J calls and clone size follow that table, whereas D and trimming were derived from the DNA. For this sample there are approximately 210,000 clones; almost 85% appear just once. Roughly 8% of the sample comes from the top ten.

Whole blood was collected in K2EDTA tubes by collaborating institutions according to the institutions' own protocols. For TCRbeta analysis, collaborator samples were shipped as frozen whole blood, as isolated PBMCs, or as DNA extracted from either sample type. This specimen belongs to a study of blood T cell repertoires in COVID-19 (TCRdb year 2020). Regarding the complete study: The collaborator samples originated in the United States, Italy and Spain and spanned the acute and convalescent phases of COVID-19. The repertoires were released in a freely available public database intended as a resource for research on the immune response to SARS-CoV-2. The material from the prospective study consisted of cDNA or gDNA derived from T cells, B-cell-depleted T cells, or PBMCs. Subjects who had been exposed to COVID-19, were actively infected with it, or had recovered from it provided the deeply sampled blood TCRbeta repertoires that made up the dataset. Where available, HLA class I and class II types were obtained from metadata supplied by the sample provider rather than from assay-based typing. The samples were drawn from two sources: the first 160 participants of the ongoing ImmuneRACE study, and 950 to 1,500 subjects contributed by 6 global collaborators. Nearly every sample came with metadata listing a de-identified subject ID, COVID-19 status, age in years and sex.

The CDR3, cysteine through phenylalanine, is 14 amino acids long. The sequence is cut down to CDR3 DNA, 42 bases in frame from base 1. CDR1 and CDR2, looked up from the germline V gene, are SNHLY and FYNNEI. Trimming costs V 7 bases and J 0 bases, and their ends lie 10 bases apart. Study-wide findings and limitations: The amount of clinical and demographic metadata varied by source and participant and was provided uncurated.

The clonotype was recovered from a woman between 45 and 65 years old with active or convalescent COVID-19. The rearrangement joined TRBV2 to TRBJ1-3, and possibly TRBD1, on 6 matching bases. Sequencing input: peripheral blood. In nucleotide form, the sequence is TGTGCCAGCACCCGGACAGTCTCTGGAAACACCATATATTTT. Translated, it gives CASTRTVSGNTIYF.